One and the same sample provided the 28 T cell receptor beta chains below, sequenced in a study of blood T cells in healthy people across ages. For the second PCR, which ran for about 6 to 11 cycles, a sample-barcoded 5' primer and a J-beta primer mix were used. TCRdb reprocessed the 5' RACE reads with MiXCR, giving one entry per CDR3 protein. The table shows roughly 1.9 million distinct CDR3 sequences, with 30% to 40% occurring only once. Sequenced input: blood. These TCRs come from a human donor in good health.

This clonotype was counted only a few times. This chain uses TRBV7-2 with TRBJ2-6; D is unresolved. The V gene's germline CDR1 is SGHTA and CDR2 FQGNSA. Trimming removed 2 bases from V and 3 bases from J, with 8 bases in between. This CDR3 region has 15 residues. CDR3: CASSLIGGGANVLTF. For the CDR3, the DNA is TGTGCCAGCAGCTTAATCGGTGGTGGGGCCAACGTCCTGACTTTC. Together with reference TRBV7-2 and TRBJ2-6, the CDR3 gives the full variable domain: GAGVSQSPSNKVTEKGKDVELRCDPISGHTALYWYRQSLGQGLEFLIYFQGNSAPDKSGLPSDRFSAERTGGSVSTLTIQRTQQEDSAVYLCASSLIGGGANVLTFGAGSRLTVL.

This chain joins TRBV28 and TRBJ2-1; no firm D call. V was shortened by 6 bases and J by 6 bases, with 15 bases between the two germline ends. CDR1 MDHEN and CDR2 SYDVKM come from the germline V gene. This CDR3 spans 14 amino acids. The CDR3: CASRVARARNEQFF. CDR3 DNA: TGTGCCAGCAGGGTAGCTCGGGCTCGCAATGAGCAGTTCTTC.

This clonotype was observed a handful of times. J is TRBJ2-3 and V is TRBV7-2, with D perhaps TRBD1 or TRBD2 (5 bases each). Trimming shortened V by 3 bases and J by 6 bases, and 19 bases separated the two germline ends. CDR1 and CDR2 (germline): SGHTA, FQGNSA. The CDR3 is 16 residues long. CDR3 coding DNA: TGTGCCAGCAGCTTTGGGGTGACAGCGGCCACGGATACGCAGTATTTT. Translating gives CASSFGVTAATDTQYF.

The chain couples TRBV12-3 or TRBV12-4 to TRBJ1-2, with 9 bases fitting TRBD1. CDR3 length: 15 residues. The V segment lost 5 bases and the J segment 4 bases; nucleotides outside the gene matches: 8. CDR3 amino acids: CASSLIQGAVYGYTF. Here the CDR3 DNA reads TGTGCCAGCAGTCTGATACAGGGGGCGGTCTATGGCTACACCTTC.

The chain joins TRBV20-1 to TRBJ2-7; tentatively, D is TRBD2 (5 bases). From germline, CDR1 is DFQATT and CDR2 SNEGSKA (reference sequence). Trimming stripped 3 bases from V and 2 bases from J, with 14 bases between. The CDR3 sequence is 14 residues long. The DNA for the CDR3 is TGCAGTGCTAGTATCCCCAGCGGAACCTACGAGCAGTACTTC. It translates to CSASIPSGTYEQYF.

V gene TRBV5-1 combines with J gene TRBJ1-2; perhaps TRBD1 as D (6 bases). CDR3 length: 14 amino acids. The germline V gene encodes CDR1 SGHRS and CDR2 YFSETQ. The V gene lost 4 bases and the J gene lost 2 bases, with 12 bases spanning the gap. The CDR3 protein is CASSRRQENYGYTF. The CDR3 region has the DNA TGCGCCAGCAGCCGCAGACAGGAGAACTATGGCTACACCTTC.

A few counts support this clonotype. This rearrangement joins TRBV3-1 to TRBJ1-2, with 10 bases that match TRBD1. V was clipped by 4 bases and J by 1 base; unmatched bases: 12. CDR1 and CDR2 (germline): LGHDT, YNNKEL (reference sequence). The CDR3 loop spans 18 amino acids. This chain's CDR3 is CASSRRTGGTRFNYGYTF. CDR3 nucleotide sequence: TGTGCCAGCAGCCGCCGGACAGGGGGGACAAGATTTAACTATGGCTACACCTTC.

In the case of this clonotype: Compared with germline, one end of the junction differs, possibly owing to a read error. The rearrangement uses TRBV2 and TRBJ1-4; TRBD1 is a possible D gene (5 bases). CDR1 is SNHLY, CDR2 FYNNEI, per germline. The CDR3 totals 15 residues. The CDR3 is CASGGPGTDYERLFF. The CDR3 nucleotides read TGTGCCAGCGGTGGGCCGGGGACGGACTATGAAAGACTGTTTTTT. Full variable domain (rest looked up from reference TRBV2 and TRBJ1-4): EPEVTQTPSHQVTQMGQEVILRCVPISNHLYFYWYRQILGQKVEFLVSFYNNEISEKSEIFDDQFSVERPDGSNFTLKIRSTKLEDSAMYFCASGGPGTDYERLFFGSGTQLSVL.

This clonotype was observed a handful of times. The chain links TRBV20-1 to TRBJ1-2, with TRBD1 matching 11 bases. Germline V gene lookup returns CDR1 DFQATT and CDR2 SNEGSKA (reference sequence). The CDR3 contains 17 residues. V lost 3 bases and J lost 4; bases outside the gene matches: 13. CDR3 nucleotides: TGCAGTGCTAGGATTCCTCCCGGGACAGGGGGATTCTATGGCTACACCTTC. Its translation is CSARIPPGTGGFYGYTF.

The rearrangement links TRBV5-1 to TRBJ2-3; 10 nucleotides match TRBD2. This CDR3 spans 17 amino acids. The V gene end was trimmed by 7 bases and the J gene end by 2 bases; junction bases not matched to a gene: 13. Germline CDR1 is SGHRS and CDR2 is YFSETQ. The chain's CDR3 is CASGWLAGAENTDTQYF. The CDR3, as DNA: TGCGCCAGCGGTTGGCTAGCGGGGGCGGAAAACACAGATACGCAGTATTTT. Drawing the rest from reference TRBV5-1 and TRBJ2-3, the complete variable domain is KAGVTQTPRYLIKTRGQQVTLSCSPISGHRSVSWYQQTPGQGLQFLFEYFSETQRNKGNFPGRFSGRQFSNSRSEMNVSTLELGDSALYLCASGWLAGAENTDTQYFGPGTRLTVL.

The CDR3 sequence is CASSSMDRTGRYF. DNA of the CDR3: TGTGCCAGCAGCTCAATGGATCGAACGGGGCGGTACTTC. The chain combines TRBV5-6 with TRBJ2-7; either TRBD1 or TRBD2 may supply D (5 bases each). The CDR3 has 13 residues. The ends were cut back, 3 bases at V and 12 bases at J, with 19 bases in the middle. CDR1 SGHDT and CDR2 YYEEEE come from the germline V gene.

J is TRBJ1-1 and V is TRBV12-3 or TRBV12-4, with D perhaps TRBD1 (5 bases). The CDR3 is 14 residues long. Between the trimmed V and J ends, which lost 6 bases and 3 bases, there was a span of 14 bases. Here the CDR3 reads CASSRQSQHTEAFF. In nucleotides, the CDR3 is TGTGCCAGCAGCCGACAGTCCCAACACACTGAAGCTTTCTTT.

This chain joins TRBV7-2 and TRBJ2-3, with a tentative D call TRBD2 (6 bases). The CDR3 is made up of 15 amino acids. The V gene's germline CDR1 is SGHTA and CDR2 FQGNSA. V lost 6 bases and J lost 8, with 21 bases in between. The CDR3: CASSPEPGRGITQYF. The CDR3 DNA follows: TGTGCCAGCAGTCCCGAACCGGGGCGGGGCATTACGCAGTATTTT.

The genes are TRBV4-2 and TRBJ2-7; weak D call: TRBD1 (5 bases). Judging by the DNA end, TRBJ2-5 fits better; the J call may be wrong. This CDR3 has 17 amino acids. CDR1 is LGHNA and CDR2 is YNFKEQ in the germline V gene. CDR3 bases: TGTGCCAGCAGCCAACCTCAGGCTAGTAGGGGCCCAGAGACCCAGTACTTC. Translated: CASSQPQASRGPETQYF.

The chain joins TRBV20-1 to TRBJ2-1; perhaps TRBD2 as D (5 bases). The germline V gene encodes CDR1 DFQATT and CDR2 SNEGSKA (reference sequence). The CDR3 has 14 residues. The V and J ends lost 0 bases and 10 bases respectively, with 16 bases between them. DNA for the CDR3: TGCAGTGCTAGAGATCCCAAAGGTCGAGGGGAGCAGTTCTTC. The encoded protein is CSARDPKGRGEQFF.

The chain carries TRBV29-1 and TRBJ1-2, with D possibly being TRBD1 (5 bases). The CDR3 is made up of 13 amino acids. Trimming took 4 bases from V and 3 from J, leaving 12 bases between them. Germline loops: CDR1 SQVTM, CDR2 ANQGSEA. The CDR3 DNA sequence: TGCAGCGTTGTCGAGGGGTATGACTATGGCTACACCTTC. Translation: CSVVEGYDYGYTF.

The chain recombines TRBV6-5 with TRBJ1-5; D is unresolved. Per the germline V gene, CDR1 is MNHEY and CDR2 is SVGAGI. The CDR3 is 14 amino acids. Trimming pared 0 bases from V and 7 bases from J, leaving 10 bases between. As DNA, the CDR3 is TGTGCCAGCAGTTACTCGATGGGTGACCAGCCCCAGCATTTT. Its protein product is CASSYSMGDQPQHF.

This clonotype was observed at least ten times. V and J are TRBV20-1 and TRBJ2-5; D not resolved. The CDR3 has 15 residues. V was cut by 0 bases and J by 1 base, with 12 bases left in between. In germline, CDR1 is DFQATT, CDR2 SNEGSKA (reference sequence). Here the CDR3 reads CSAREAGPFQETQYF. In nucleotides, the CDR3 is TGCAGTGCTAGAGAGGCAGGCCCCTTCCAAGAGACCCAGTACTTC.

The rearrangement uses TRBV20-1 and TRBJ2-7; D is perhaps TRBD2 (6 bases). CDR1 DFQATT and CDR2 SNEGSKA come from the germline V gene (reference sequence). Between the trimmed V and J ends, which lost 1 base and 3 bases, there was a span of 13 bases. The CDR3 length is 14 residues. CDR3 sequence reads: CSARGAGRFYEQYF. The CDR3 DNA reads TGCAGTGCTAGAGGGGCAGGGAGGTTCTACGAGCAGTACTTC.

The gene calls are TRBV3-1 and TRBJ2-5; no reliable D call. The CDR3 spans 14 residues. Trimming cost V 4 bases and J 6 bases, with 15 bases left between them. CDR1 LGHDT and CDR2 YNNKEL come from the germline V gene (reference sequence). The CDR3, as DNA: TGTGCCAGCAGCCGAGACGGGTATGGACAGACCCAGTACTTC. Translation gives CASSRDGYGQTQYF.

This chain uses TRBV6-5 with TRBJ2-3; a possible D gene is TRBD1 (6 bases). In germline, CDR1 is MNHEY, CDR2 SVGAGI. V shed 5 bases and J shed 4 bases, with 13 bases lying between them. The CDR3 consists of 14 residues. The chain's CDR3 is CASSVQGSADTQYF. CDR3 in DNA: TGTGCCAGCAGTGTGCAGGGGAGTGCAGATACGCAGTATTTT.

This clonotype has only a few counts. CDR3 DNA: TGTGCCAGCAGCTTAGCGCGGGACAGCTTTAGCAATCAGCCCCAGCATTTT. This codes for CASSLARDSFSNQPQHF. The J gene is TRBJ1-5, the V gene TRBV7-2, with 7 bases aligning to TRBD1. J gave up 0 bases and V 0 bases, and 5 bases lay outside the gene matches. The CDR3 runs to 17 residues. Per germline, CDR1 SGHTA and CDR2 FQGNSA.

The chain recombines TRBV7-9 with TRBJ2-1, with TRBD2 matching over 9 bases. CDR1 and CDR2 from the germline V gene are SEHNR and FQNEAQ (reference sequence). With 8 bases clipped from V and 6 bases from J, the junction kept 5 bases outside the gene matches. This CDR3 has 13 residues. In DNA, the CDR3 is TGTGCCAGCTCAAGCGGGGGGACCAATGAGCAGTTCTTC. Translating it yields CASSSGGTNEQFF.

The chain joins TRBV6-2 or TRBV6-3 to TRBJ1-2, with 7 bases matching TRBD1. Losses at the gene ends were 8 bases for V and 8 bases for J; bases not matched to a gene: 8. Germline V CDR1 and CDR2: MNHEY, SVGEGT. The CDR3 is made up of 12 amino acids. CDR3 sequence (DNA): TGTGCCAGCCGGGACAGTAACGAGGGCTACACCTTC. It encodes CASRDSNEGYTF.

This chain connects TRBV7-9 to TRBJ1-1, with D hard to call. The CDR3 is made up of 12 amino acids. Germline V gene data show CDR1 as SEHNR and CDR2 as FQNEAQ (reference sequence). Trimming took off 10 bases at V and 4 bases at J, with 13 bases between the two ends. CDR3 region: CATVITGTEAFF. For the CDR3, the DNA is TGTGCCACCGTTATTACGGGCACTGAAGCTTTCTTT.

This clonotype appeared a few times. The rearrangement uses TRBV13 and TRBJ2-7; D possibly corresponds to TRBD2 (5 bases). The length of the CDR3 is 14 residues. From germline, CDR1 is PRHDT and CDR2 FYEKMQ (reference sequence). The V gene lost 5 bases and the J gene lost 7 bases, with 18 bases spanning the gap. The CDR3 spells CASSPSSPIGEQYF. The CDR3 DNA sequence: TGTGCCAGCAGCCCTAGCTCCCCAATCGGGGAGCAGTACTTC.

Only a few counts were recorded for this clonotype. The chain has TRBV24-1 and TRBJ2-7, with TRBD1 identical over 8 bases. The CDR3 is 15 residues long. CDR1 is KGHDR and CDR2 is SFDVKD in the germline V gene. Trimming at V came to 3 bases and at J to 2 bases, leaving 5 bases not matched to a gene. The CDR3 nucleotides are TGTGCCACCAGTGATCCCAGGGGGCCAGCCTACGAGCAGTACTTC. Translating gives CATSDPRGPAYEQYF.

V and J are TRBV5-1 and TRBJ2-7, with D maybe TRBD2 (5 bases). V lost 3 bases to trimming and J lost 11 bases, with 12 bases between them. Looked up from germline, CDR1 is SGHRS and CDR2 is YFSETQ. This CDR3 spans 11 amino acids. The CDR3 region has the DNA TGCGCCAGCAGCTCGGCGGGTATTGAGTACTTC. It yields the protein CASSSAGIEYF.